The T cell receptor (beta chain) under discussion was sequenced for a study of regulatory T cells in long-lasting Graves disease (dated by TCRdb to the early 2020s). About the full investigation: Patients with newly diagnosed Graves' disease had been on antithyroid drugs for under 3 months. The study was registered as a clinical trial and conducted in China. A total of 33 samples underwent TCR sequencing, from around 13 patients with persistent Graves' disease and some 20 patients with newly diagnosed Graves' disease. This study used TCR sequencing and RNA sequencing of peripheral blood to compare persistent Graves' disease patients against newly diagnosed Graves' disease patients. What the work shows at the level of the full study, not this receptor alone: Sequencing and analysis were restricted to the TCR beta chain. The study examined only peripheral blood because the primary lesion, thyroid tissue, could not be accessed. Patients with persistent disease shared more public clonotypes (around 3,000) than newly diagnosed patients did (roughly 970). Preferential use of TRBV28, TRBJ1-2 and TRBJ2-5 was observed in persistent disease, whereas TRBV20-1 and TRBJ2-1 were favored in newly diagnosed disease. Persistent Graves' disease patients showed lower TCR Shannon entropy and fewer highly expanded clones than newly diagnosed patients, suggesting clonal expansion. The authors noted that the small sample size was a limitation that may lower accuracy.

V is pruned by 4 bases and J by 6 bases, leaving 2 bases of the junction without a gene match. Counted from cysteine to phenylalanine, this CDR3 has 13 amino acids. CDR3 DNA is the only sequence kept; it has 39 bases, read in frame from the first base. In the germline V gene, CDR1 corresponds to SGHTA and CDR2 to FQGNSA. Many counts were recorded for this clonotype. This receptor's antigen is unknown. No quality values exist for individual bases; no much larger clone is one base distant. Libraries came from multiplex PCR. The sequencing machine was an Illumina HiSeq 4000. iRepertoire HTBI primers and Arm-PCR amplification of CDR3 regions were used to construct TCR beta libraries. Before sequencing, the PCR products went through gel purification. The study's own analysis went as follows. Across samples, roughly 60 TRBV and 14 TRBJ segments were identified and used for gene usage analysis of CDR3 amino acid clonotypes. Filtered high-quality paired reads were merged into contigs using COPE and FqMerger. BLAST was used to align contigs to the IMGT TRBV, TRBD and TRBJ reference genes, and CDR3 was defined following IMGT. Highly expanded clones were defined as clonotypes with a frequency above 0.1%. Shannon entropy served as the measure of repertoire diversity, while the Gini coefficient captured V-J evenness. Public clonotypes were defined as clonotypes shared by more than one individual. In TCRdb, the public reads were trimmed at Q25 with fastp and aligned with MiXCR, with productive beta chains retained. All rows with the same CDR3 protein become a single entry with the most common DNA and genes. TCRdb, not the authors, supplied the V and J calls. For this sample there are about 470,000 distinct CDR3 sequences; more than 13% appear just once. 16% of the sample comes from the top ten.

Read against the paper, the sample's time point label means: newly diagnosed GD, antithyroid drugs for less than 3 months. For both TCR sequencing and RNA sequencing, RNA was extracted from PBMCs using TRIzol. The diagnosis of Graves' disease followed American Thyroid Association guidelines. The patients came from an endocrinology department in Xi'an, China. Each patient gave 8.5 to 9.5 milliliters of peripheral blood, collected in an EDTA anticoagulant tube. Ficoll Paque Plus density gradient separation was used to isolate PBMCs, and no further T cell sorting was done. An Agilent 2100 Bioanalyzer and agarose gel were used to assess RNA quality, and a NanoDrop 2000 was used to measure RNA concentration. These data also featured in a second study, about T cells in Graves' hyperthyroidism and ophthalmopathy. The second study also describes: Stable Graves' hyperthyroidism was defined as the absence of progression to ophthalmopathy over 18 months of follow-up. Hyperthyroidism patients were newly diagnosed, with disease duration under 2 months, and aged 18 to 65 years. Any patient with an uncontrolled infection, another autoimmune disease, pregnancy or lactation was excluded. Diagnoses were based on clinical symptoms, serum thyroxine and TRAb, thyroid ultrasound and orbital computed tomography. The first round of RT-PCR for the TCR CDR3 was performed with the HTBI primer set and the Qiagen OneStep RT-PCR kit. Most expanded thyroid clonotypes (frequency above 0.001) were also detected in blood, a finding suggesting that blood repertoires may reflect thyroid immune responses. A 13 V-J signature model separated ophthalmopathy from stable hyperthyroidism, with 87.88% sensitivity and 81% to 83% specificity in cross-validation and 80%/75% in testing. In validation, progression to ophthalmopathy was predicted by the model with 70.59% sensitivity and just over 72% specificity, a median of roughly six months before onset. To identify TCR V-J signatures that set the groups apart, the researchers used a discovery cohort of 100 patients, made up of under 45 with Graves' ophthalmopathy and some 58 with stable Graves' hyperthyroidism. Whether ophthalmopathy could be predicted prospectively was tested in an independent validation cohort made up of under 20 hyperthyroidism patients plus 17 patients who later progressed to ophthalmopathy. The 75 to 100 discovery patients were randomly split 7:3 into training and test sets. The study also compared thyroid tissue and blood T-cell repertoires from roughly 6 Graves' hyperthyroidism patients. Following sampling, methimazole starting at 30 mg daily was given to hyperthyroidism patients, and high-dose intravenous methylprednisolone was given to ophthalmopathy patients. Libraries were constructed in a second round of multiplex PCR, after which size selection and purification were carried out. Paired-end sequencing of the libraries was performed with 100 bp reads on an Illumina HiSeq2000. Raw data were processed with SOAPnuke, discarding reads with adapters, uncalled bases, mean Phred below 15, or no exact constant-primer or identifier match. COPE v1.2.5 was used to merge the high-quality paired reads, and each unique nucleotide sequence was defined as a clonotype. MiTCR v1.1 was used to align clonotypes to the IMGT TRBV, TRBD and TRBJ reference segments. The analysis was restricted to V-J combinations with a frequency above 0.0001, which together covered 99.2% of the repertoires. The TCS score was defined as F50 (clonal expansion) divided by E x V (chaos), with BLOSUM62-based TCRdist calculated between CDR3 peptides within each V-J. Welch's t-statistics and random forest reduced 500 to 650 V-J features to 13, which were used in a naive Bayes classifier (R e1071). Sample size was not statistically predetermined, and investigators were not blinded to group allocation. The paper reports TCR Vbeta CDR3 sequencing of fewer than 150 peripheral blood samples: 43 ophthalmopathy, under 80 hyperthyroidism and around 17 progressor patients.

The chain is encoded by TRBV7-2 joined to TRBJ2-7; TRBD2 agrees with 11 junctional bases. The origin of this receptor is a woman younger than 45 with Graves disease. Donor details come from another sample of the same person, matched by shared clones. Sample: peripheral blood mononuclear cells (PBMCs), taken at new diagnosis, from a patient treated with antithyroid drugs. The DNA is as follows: TGTGCCAGCAGCTCACTAGCGGGAGCCGAGCAGTACTTC. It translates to CASSSLAGAEQYF. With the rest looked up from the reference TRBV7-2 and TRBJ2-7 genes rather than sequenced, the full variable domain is GAGVSQSPSNKVTEKGKDVELRCDPISGHTALYWYRQSLGQGLEFLIYFQGNSAPDKSGLPSDRFSAERTGGSVSTLTIQRTQQEDSAVYLCASSSLAGAEQYFGPGTRLTVT.